The 12 T cell receptor beta chains below come from one sample, sequenced in a study of CXCR3-negative and CXCR3-positive naive CD8 T cells. The authors prepared UMI-labeled TRB cDNA libraries by 5' RACE. TCRdb re-called the 5' RACE reads and catalogs CDR3 proteins one per entry, DNA excluded. Its table records about 56,000 distinct CDR3 sequences. Sequencing was carried out using memory CD8+ T cells from blood. These receptor sequences come from a human donor in good health. Some clones in this sample may be carry-over from other donors' samples.

The rearrangement joins TRBV6-4 to TRBJ2-1; the TCRdb D gene call, TRBD2, has no DNA to confirm it. The germline V gene has CDR1 MRHNA and CDR2 SNTAGT. This CDR3 is 15 amino acids long. CDR3 sequence: CASSELAGSYNEQFF.

This rearrangement joins TRBV29-1 to TRBJ2-7; TCRdb names TRBD1, which stays unverified in the absence of DNA. CDR1 and CDR2 from the germline V gene are SQVTM and ANQGSEA. CDR3 length: 15 residues. Here the CDR3 reads CSVEGTGGGFYEQYF.

V and J are TRBV29-1 and TRBJ2-1; absent DNA, TCRdb's TRBD1 call cannot be checked. CDR1 and CDR2 (germline): SQVTM, ANQGSEA. The CDR3 contains 14 residues. This chain's CDR3 is CSVDRGSSYNEQFF.

The rearrangement uses TRBV7-2 and TRBJ2-3. The germline CDR1 and CDR2 sequences are SGHTA and FQGNSA. This CDR3 spans 16 amino acids. The chain's CDR3 is CASSFSRRHSTDTQYF.

The J gene is TRBJ2-1, the V gene TRBV20-1; no DNA is available, so the TRBD2 call from TCRdb remains unchecked. Germline V gives CDR1 DFQATT, CDR2 SNEGSKA (reference sequence). The CDR3 is made up of 15 amino acids. CDR3 residues: CSASPSAGEGIEQFF.

The chain couples TRBV20-1 to TRBJ2-1. In germline, CDR1 is DFQATT, CDR2 SNEGSKA (reference sequence). The CDR3 has 12 amino acids. CDR3 loop: CSARYSYNEQFF.

The chain joins TRBV15 to TRBJ2-1; TCRdb names TRBD1, which stays unverified in the absence of DNA. This CDR3 has 13 amino acids. Germline V gives CDR1 LNHNV, CDR2 YYDKDF (reference sequence). CDR3 sequence reads: CATSRNSGQGQFF. Based on the CDR3 plus reference TRBV15 and TRBJ2-1, the full variable domain is DAMVIQNPRYQVTQFGKPVTLSCSQTLNHNVMYWYQQKSSQAPKLLFHYYDKDFNNEADTPDNFQSRRPNTSFCFLDIRSPGLGDTAMYLCATSRNSGQGQFFGPGTRLTVL.

The rearrangement links TRBV15 to TRBJ2-5; TCRdb indicates TRBD2, and absent DNA this call remains unverified. Looked up from germline, CDR1 is LNHNV and CDR2 is YYDKDF (reference sequence). The CDR3 contains 16 residues. CDR3: CATSANSGGPGETQYF.

The V and J genes are TRBV29-1 and TRBJ1-2; the TCRdb call, TRBD1, lacks DNA for checking. The germline V gene has CDR1 SQVTM and CDR2 ANQGSEA. The CDR3 extends over 13 amino acids. CDR3 sequence reads: CSVVWGSDYGYTF.

This chain joins TRBV28 and TRBJ2-7. Germline V gene sequence: CDR1 MDHEN, CDR2 SYDVKM. This CDR3 is 12 amino acids long. The CDR3 sequence is CASRRNYYEQYF.

This CDR3 is CASSQDGQAGWGEQFF. The J gene is TRBJ2-1, the V gene TRBV4-3; TCRdb designates TRBD2, a call that cannot be tested without DNA. CDR3 length: 16 residues. Germline CDR1 is LGHNA and CDR2 is YSLEER.

The chain combines TRBV29-1 with TRBJ2-1. The CDR3 is 14 amino acids. From germline, CDR1 is SQVTM and CDR2 ANQGSEA. The CDR3 reads CSVDETFRDNEQFF.